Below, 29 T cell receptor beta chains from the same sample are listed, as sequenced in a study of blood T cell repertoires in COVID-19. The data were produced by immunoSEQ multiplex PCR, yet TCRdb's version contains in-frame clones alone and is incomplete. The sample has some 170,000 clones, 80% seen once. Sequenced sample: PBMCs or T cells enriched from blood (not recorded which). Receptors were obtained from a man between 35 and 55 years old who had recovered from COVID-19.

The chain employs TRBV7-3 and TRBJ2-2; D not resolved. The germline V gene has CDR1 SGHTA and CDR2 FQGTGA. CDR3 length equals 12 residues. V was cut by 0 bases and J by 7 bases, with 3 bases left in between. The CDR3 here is CASSLTHGELFF. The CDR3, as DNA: TGTGCCAGCAGCTTAACCCACGGGGAGCTGTTTTTT.

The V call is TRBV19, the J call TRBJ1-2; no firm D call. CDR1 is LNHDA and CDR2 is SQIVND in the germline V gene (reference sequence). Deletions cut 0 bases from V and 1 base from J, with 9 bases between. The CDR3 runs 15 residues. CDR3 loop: CASSIDLGVNYGYTF. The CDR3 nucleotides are TGTGCCAGTAGTATAGATTTAGGAGTTAACTATGGCTACACCTTC.

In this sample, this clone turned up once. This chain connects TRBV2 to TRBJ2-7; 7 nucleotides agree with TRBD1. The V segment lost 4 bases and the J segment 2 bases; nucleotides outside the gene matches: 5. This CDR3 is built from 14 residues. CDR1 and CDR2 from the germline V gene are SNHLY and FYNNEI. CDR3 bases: TGTGCCAGCAGTGGGACAGGCAAGACCTACGAGCAGTACGTC. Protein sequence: CASSGTGKTYEQYV.

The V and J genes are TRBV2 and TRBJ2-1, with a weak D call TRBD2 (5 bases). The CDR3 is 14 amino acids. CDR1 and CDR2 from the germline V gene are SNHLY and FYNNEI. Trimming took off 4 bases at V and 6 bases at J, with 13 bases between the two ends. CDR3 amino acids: CASSALSVGNEQFF. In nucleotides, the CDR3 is TGTGCCAGCAGTGCTCTTAGCGTGGGCAATGAGCAGTTCTTC.

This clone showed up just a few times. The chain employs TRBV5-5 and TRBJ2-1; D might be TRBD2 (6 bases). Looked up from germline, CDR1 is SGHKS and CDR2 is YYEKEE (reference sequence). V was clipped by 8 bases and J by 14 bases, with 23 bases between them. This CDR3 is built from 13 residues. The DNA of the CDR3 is TGTGCCAGTTCTCCACTAGCCACGGAATTTAAGTTCTTC. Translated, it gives CASSPLATEFKFF. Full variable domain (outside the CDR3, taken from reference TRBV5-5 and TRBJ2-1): DAGVTQSPTHLIKTRGQQVTLRCSPISGHKSVSWYQQVLGQGPQFIFQYYEKEERGRGNFPDRFSARQFPNYSSELNVNALLLGDSALYLCASSPLATEFKFFGPGTRLTVL.

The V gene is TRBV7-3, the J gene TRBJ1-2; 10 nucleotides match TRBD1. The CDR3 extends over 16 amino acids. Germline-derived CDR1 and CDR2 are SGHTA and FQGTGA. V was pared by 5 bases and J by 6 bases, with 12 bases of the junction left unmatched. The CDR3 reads CASSPYGGDRGNGYTF. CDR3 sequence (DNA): TGTGCCAGCAGCCCATACGGTGGGGACAGGGGTAATGGCTACACCTTC.

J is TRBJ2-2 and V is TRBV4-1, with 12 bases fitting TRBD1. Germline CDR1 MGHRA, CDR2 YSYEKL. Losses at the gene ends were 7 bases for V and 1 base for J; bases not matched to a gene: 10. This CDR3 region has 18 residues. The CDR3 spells CASKFGTGGTQNTGELFF. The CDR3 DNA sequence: TGCGCCAGCAAATTCGGGACAGGGGGCACCCAGAACACCGGGGAGCTGTTTTTT.

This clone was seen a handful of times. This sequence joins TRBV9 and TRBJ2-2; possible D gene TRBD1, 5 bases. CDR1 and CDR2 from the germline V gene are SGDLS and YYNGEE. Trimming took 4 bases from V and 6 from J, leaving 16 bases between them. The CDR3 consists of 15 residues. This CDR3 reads CASSSDHRRAGELFF. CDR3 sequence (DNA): TGTGCCAGCAGCTCAGATCACAGGAGAGCCGGGGAGCTGTTTTTT.

The CDR3 loop is CASSLGQAPYEQYF. The CDR3, as DNA: TGTGCCAGCAGCCTCGGACAGGCCCCCTACGAGCAGTACTTC. The chain employs TRBV3-1 (or the pseudogene TRBV3-2) and TRBJ2-7; 7 bases fit TRBD1. CDR1 and CDR2 (germline): LGHDT, YNNKEL (reference sequence). Unmatched junction bases numbered 5, after V lost 4 bases and J lost 2 bases. The CDR3 consists of 14 residues.

The CDR3 here is CASSRGTIPQETQYF. The CDR3 bases are TGCGCCAGCAGCAGGGGGACTATACCACAAGAGACCCAGTACTTC. The V call is TRBV5-1, the J call TRBJ2-5; D perhaps matches TRBD2 (7 bases). The V and J ends lost 4 bases and 2 bases respectively, with 15 bases between them. Germline V lookup: CDR1 SGHRS, CDR2 YFSETQ. The CDR3 totals 15 residues.

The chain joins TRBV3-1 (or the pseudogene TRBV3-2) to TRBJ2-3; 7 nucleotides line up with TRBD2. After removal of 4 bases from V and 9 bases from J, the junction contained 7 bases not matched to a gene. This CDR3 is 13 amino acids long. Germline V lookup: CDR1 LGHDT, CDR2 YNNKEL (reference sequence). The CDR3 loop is CASSPSGEWTQYF. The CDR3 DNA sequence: TGTGCCAGCAGCCCCAGCGGGGAGTGGACGCAGTATTTT.

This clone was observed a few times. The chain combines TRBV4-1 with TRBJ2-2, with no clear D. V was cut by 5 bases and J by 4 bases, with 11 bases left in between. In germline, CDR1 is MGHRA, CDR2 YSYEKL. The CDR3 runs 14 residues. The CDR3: CASSFRRGTGELFF. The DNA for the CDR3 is TGCGCCAGCAGCTTCCGGCGCGGCACCGGGGAGCTGTTTTTT.

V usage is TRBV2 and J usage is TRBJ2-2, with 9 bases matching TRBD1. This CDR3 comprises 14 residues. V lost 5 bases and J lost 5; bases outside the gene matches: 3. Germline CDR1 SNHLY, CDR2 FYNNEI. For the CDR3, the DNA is TGTGCCAGCAGTAAGGACAGGGGAACCGGGGAGCTGTTTTTT. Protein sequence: CASSKDRGTGELFF.

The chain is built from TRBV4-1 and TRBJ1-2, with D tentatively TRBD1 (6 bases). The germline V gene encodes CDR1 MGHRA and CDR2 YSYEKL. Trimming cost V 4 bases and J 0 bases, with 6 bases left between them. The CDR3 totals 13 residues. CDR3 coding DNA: TGCGCCAGCAGCCGGGGGCCTAACTATGGCTACACCTTC. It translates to CASSRGPNYGYTF.

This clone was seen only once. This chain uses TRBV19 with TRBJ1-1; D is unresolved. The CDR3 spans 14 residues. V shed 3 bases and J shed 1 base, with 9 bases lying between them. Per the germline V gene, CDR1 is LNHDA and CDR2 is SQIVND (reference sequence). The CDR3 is CASSIQASNTEAFF. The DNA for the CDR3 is TGTGCCAGTAGTATCCAGGCCTCGAACACTGAAGCTTTCTTT.

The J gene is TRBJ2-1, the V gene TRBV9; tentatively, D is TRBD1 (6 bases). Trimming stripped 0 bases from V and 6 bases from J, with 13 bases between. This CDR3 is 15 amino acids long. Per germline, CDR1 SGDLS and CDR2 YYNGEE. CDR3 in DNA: TGTGCCAGCAGCGTAGAAGGGGGTAGGACCAATGAGCAGTTCTTC. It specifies CASSVEGGRTNEQFF.

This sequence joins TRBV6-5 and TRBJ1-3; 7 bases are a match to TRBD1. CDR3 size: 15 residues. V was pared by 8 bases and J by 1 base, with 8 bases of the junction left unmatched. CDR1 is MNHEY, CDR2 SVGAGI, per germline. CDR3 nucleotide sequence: TGTGCCAGCGGCCGGGACAGCGGTTCTGGAAACACCATATATTTT. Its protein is CASGRDSGSGNTIYF.

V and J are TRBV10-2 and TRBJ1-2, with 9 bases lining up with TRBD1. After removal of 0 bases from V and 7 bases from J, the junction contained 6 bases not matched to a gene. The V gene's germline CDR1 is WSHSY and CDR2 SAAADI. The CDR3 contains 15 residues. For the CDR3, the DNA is TGCGCCAGCAGTGAGTCCTTACAGGGGGCGGCTGGCTACACCTTC. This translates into CASSESLQGAAGYTF.

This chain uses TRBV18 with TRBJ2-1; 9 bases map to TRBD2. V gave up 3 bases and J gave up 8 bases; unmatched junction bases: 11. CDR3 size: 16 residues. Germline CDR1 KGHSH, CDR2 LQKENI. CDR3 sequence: CASSPSGAGGRDEQFF. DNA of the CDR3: TGTGCCAGCTCACCCTCAGGGGCGGGGGGGCGTGATGAGCAGTTCTTC. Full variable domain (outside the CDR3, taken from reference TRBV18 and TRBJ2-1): NAGVMQNPRHLVRRRGQEARLRCSPMKGHSHVYWYRQLPEEGLKFMVYLQKENIIDESGMPKERFSAEFPKEGPSILRIQQVVRGDSAAYFCASSPSGAGGRDEQFFGPGTRLTVL.

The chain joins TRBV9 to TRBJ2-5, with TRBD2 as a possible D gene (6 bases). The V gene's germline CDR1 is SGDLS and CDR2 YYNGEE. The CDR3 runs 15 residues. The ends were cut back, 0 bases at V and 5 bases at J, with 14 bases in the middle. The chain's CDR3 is CASSVAAHGGETQYF. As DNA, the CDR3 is TGTGCCAGCAGCGTAGCTGCCCATGGGGGGGAGACCCAGTACTTC. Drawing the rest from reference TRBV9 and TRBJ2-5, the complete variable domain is DSGVTQTPKHLITATGQRVTLRCSPRSGDLSVYWYQQSLDQGLQFLIQYYNGEERAKGNILERFSAQQFPDLHSELNLSSLELGDSALYFCASSVAAHGGETQYFGPGTRLLVL.

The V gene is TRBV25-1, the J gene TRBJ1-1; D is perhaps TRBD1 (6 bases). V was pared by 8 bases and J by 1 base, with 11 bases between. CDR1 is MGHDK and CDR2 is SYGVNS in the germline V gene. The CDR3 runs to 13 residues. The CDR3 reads CASLGAGNTEAFF. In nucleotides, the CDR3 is TGTGCCAGCTTGGGGGCGGGGAACACTGAAGCTTTCTTT.

For the CDR3, the DNA is TGTGCCAGCAGCCAAGACTCCAGGGTATTAGCTAATTCACCCCTCCACTTT. Translated: CASSQDSRVLANSPLHF. The chain carries TRBV3-1 (or the pseudogene TRBV3-2) and TRBJ1-6; tentative D call: TRBD1 (5 bases). CDR3 length: 17 amino acids. The V end was cut by 0 bases, the J end by 6 bases, with 15 bases between. CDR1 and CDR2 from the germline V gene are LGHDT and YNNKEL (reference sequence).

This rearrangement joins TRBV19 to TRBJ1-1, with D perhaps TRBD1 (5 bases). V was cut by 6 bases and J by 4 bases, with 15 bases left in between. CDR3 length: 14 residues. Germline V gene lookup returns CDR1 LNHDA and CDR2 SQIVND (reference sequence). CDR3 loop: CASRSVQGGTEAFF. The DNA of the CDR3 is TGTGCCAGTAGAAGCGTTCAGGGTGGCACTGAAGCTTTCTTT.

For the CDR3, the DNA is TGTGCCAGTCACTCTCTAGCGGGGGGGCTCGGGGAGCTGTTTTTT. This gives the protein CASHSLAGGLGELFF. The chain couples TRBV19 to TRBJ2-2; the match to TRBD2 covers 12 bases. From germline, CDR1 is LNHDA and CDR2 SQIVND (reference sequence). The CDR3 spans 15 residues. The junction had 8 bases not matched to a gene; V was cut back by 8 bases and J by 7 bases. Combining the CDR3 with reference TRBV19 and TRBJ2-2 gives the whole variable domain DGGITQSPKYLFRKEGQNVTLSCEQNLNHDAMYWYRQDPGQGLRLIYYSQIVNDFQKGDIAEGYSVSREKKESFPLTVTSAQKNPTAFYLCASHSLAGGLGELFFGEGSRLTVL.

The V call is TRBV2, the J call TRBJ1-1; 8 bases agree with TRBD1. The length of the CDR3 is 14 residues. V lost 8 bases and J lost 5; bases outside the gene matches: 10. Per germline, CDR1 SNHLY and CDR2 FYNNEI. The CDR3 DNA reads TGTGCCAGCCTCCTCGGACAGGGCGTGACTGAAGCTTTCTTT. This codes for CASLLGQGVTEAFF.

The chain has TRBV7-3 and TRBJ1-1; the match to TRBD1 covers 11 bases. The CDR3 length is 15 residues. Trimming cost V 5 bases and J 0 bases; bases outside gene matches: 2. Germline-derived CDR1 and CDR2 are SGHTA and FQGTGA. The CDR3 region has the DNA TGTGCCAGCAGCCGGGACAGGGGGATGAACACTGAAGCTTTCTTT. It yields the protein CASSRDRGMNTEAFF.

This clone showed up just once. The CDR3 is CASSRTGDMTWNTEAFF. CDR3 coding DNA: TGTGCCAGTAGTCGGACAGGGGACATGACCTGGAACACTGAAGCTTTCTTT. V and J are TRBV19 and TRBJ1-1; 9 nucleotides align to TRBD1. Germline values: CDR1 LNHDA, CDR2 SQIVND (reference sequence). V shed 5 bases and J 1 base; nucleotides not matched to a gene: 11. The CDR3 is made up of 17 amino acids.

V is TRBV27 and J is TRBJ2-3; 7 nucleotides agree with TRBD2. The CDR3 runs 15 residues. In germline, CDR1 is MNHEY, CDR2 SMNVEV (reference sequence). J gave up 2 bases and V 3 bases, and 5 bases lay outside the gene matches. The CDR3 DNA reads TGTGCCAGCAGTTTTTGGGGGGGGGACACAGATACGCAGTATTTT. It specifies CASSFWGGDTDTQYF.

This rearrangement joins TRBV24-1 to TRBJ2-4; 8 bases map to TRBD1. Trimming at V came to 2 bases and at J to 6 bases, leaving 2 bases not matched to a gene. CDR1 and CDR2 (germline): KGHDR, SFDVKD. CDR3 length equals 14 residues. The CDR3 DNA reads TGTGCCACCAGTGATTCCCAGGGGGCAAACATTCAGTACTTC. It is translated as CATSDSQGANIQYF.